Below, 8 T cell receptor beta chains from the same sample are listed, as sequenced in a study of blood T cell repertoires in COVID-19. Generated by immunoSEQ multiplex PCR, the TCRdb table keeps only in-frame clones and is missing some. The sample contains roughly 94,000 clones, 75% to 85% of which appear only once. The sequenced material came from peripheral blood. These receptors originate from a man in his 60s with acute or convalescent COVID-19.

The rearrangement uses TRBV7-2 and TRBJ2-7; D is uncertain. The V end lost 2 bases, the J end lost 4 bases, and 9 bases lay between the germline ends. CDR1 SGHTA and CDR2 FQGNSA come from the germline V gene. This CDR3 spans 13 amino acids. CDR3 DNA sequence: TGTGCCAGCAGCTTATTTCCGAGATACGAGCAGTACTTC. This sequence encodes CASSLFPRYEQYF.

The V gene is TRBV3-1 (or the pseudogene TRBV3-2), the J gene TRBJ1-2; TRBD1 matches 8 bases. Germline assignment: CDR1 LGHDT and CDR2 YNNKEL (reference sequence). The V gene end was trimmed by 4 bases and the J gene end by 5 bases; junction bases not matched to a gene: 6. The CDR3 totals 14 residues. CDR3 nucleotide sequence: TGTGCCAGCAGCCCGGACAGGGCTGGTTATGGCTACACCTTC. Translation: CASSPDRAGYGYTF.

The rearrangement uses TRBV24-1 and TRBJ1-5; TRBD1 aligns across 8 bases. Trimming took 3 bases from V and 7 from J; bases not matched to a gene: 7. CDR3 length equals 15 residues. The germline gives CDR1 KGHDR, CDR2 SFDVKD. DNA for the CDR3: TGTGCCACCAGTGATGCGACAGGGGTGGGGCAGCCCCAGCATTTT. It encodes CATSDATGVGQPQHF.

The rearrangement joins TRBV25-1 to TRBJ2-1, with 7 bases lining up with TRBD2. Germline V gene data show CDR1 as MGHDK and CDR2 as SYGVNS. This CDR3 is 16 amino acids long. V lost 4 bases to trimming and J lost 0 bases; unmatched junction nucleotides: 6. CDR3 in amino acids: CASSGGGASSYNEQFF. CDR3 coding DNA: TGTGCCAGCAGTGGCGGGGGAGCGAGCTCCTACAATGAGCAGTTCTTC.

This rearrangement joins TRBV27 to TRBJ1-2; 7 bases are shared with TRBD1. V gave up 0 bases and J gave up 7 bases; unmatched junction bases: 8. This CDR3 is 15 amino acids long. Per the germline V gene, CDR1 is MNHEY and CDR2 is SMNVEV (reference sequence). The CDR3 DNA follows: TGTGCCAGCAGTTTATCGGTCGGAGGGGGCGCTGGCTACACCTTC. Its protein is CASSLSVGGGAGYTF.

As DNA, the CDR3 is TGTGCCTGGAGTTCAGGAAGTGCTCAGCCCCAGCATTTT. This translates into CAWSSGSAQPQHF. The V and J genes are TRBV30 and TRBJ1-5; no reliable D call. The ends were cut back, 2 bases at V and 6 bases at J, with 11 bases in the middle. Germline CDR1 reads GTSNPN; CDR2 reads SVGIG (reference sequence). The CDR3 length is 13 residues. Full variable domain (rest looked up from reference TRBV30 and TRBJ1-5): SQTIHQWPATLVQPVGSPLSLECTVEGTSNPNLYWYRQAAGRGLQLLFYSVGIGQISSEVPQNLSASRPQDRQFILSSKKLLLSDSGFYLCAWSSGSAQPQHFGDGTRLSIL.

The gene calls are TRBV3-1 (or the pseudogene TRBV3-2) and TRBJ2-5; 14 bases are shared with TRBD2. This CDR3 comprises 18 residues. In germline, CDR1 is LGHDT, CDR2 YNNKEL (reference sequence). V lost 0 bases and J lost 5; bases outside the gene matches: 8. The CDR3 nucleotides read TGTGCCAGCAGCCAAGATACGGGACTAGCGGGGGTGGGGGAGACCCAGTACTTC. Its translation: CASSQDTGLAGVGETQYF.

The chain couples TRBV7-3 to TRBJ2-1; 7 bases map to TRBD2. CDR3 length: 15 residues. V lost 5 bases, J lost 9 bases, and 13 bases stayed unmatched. The germline V gene encodes CDR1 SGHTA and CDR2 FQGTGA. CDR3 amino acids: CASSAGGGNEGEQFF. Written as DNA, the CDR3 is TGTGCCAGCAGCGCAGGCGGGGGTAATGAAGGTGAGCAGTTCTTC.